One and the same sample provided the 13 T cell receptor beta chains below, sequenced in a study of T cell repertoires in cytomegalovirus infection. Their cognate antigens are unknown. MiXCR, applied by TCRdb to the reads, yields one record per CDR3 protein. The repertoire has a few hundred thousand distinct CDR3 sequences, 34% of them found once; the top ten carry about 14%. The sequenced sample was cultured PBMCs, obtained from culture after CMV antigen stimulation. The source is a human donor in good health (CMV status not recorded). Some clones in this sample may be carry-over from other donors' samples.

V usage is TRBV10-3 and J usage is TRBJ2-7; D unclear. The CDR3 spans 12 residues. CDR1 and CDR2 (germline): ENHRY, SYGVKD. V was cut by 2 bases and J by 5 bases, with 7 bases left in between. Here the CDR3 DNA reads TGTGCCATCAGTGAGATTAGTCACGAGCAGTACTTC. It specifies CAISEISHEQYF.

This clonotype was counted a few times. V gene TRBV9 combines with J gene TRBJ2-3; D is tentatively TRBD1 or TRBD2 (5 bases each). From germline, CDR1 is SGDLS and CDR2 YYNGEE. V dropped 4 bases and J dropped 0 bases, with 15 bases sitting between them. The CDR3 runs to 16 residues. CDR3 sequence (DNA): TGTGCCAGCAGCCCAGTGGGGCGAGGGAGCACAGATACGCAGTATTTT. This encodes CASSPVGRGSTDTQYF.

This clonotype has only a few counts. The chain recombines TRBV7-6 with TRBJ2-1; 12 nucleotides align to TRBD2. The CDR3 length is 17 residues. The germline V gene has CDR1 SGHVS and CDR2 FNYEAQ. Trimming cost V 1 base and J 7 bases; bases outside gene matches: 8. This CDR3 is CASSLDHPSGRANEQFF. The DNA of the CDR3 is TGTGCCAGCAGCTTAGATCACCCTAGCGGGAGGGCGAATGAGCAGTTCTTC.

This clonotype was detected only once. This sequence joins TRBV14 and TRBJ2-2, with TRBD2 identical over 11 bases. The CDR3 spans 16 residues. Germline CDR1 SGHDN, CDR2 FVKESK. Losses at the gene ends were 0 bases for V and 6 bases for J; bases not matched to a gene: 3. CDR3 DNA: TGTGCCAGCAGCCAAGATCTACTAGCGGGAGCCGGGGAGCTGTTTTTT. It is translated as CASSQDLLAGAGELFF.

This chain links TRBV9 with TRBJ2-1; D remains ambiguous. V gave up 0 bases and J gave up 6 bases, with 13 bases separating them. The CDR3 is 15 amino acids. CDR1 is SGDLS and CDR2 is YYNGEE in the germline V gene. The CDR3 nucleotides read TGTGCCAGCAGCGTAGGGGTTGGCTCGGCCAATGAGCAGTTCTTC. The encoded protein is CASSVGVGSANEQFF.

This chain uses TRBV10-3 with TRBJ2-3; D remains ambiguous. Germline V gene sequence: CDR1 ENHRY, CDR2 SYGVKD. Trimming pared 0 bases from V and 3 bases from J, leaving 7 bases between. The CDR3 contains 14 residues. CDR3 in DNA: TGTGCCATCAGTGAGTCAAAAACTACAGATACGCAGTATTTT. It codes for CAISESKTTDTQYF.

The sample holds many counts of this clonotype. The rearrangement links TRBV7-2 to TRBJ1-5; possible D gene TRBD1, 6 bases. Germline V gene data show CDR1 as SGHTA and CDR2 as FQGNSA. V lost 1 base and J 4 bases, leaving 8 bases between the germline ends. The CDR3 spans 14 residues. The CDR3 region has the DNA TGTGCCAGCAGCTTAGAGGGGGGTAATCAGCCCCAGCATTTT. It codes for CASSLEGGNQPQHF. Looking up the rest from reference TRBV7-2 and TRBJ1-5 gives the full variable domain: GAGVSQSPSNKVTEKGKDVELRCDPISGHTALYWYRQSLGQGLEFLIYFQGNSAPDKSGLPSDRFSAERTGGSVSTLTIQRTQQEDSAVYLCASSLEGGNQPQHFGDGTRLSIL.

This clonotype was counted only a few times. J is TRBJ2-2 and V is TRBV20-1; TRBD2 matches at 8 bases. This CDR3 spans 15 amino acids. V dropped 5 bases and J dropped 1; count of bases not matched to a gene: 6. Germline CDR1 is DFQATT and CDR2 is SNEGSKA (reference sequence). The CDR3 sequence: CSAQVAGLNTGELFF. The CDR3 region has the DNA TGCAGTGCTCAAGTAGCGGGATTGAACACCGGGGAGCTGTTTTTT.

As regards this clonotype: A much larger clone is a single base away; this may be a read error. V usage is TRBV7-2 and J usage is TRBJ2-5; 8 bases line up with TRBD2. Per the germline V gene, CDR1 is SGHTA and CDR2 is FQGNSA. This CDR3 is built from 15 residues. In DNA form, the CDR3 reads TGTGCCAGCAGCTTAGAAAGCGGGAGCCCAGAGATCCAGTACTTC. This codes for CASSLESGSPEIQYF.

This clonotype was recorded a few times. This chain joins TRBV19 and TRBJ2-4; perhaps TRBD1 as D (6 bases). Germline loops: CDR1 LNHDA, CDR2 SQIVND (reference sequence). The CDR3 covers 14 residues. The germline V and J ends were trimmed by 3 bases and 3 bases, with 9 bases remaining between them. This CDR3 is CASSIPGVKNIQYF. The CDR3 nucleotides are TGTGCCAGTAGTATCCCAGGGGTCAAAAACATTCAGTACTTC.

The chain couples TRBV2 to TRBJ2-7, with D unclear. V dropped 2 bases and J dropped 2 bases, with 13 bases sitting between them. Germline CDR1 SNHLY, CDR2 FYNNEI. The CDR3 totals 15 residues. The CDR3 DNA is TGTGCCAGCAGTGAATCGGCTGGGCAAGCCTACGAGCAGTACGTC. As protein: CASSESAGQAYEQYV.

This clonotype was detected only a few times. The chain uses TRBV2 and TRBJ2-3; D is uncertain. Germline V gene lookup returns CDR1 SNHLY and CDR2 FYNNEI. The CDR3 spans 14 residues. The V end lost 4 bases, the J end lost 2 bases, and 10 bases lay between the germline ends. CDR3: CASSVGGFTDTQYF. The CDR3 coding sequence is TGTGCCAGCAGTGTAGGTGGCTTCACAGATACGCAGTATTTT.

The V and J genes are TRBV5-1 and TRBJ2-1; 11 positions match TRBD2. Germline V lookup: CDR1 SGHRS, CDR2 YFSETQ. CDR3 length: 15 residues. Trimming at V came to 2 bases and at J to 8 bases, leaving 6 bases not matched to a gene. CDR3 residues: CASSLTSGRFDEQFF. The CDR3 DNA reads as TGCGCCAGCAGCTTAACTAGCGGGAGATTCGATGAGCAGTTCTTC. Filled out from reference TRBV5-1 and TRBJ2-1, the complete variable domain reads KAGVTQTPRYLIKTRGQQVTLSCSPISGHRSVSWYQQTPGQGLQFLFEYFSETQRNKGNFPGRFSGRQFSNSRSEMNVSTLELGDSALYLCASSLTSGRFDEQFFGPGTRLTVL.